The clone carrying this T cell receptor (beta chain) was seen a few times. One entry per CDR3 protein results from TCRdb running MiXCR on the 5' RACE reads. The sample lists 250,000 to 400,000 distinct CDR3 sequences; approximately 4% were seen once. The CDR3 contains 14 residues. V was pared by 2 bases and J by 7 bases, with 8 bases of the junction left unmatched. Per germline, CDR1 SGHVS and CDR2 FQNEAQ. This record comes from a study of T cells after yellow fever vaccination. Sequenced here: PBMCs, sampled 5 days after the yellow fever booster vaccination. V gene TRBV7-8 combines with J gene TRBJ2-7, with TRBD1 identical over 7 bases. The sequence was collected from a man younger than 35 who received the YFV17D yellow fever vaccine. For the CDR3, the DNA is TGTGCCAGCAGCTTACGTGAGGGGGCGTGGGAGCAGTACTTC. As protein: CASSLREGAWEQYF.